This T cell receptor beta chain was observed in a study of cytomegalovirus exposure and HLA in healthy donors. Concerning this clone: Its antigen is unknown.

Both 60 Vbeta primers and 13 Jbeta primers went into the PCR. Profiling relied on immunoSEQ multiplex PCR, and the TCRdb table lists in-frame clones only, not all of them. This sample has about 190,000 clones, with roughly 81% found just once. This CDR3 spans 15 amino acids. Deletions cut 4 bases from V and 4 bases from J, with 14 bases between. Germline V lookup: CDR1 MNHNS, CDR2 SASEGT. Study findings and constraints: Indistinguishable V segments such as TRBV6-2 and TRBV6-3 were excluded. Later on, an analysis showed TCR association rates differing by HLA locus, with DRB1 the most and HLA-C the fewest. Later work found most CMV-associated TCR beta chains apparently HLA-restricted.

Input material: PBMCs. This receptor was identified in a woman in her 30s in good health and CMV-seropositive. The chain is built from TRBV6-1 and TRBJ2-1, with a weak D call TRBD1 (6 bases). CDR3 residues: CASSADSFYYNEQFF. Written as DNA, the CDR3 is TGTGCCAGCAGTGCGGACAGCTTCTATTACAATGAGCAGTTCTTC.